This T cell receptor (beta chain) was documented in a study of cytomegalovirus exposure and HLA in healthy donors. Here immunoSEQ multiplex PCR was the method, and the copy in TCRdb shows in-frame clones only, minus some. The profile shows approximately 200,000 clones, over 65% of them singletons. CDR1 MNHEY and CDR2 SMNVEV come from the germline V gene (reference sequence). The CDR3 contains 12 residues. The V end lost 2 bases, the J end lost 5 bases, and 7 bases lay between the germline ends. The TCR originated in a man between 18 and 35 years old in good health and CMV-seropositive. This chain connects TRBV27 to TRBJ2-7; the D gene is possibly TRBD2 (6 bases). The sequencing input was PBMCs. The chain's CDR3 is CASSLGGDEQYF. CDR3 nucleotide sequence: TGTGCCAGCAGTTTAGGAGGGGACGAGCAGTACTTC.